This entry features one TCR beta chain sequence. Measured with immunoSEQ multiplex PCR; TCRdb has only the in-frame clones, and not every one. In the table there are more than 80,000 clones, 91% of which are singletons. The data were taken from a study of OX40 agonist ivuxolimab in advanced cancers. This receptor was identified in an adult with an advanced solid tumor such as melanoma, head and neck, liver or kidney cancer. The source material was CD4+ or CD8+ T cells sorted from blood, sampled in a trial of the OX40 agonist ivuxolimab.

Here the CDR3 DNA reads TGTGCCAGCCGGACAGCGGGAAACTACGAGCAGTACTTC. Translated: CASRTAGNYEQYF. The rearrangement uses TRBV28 and TRBJ2-7; TRBD2 is a possible D gene (7 bases). The CDR3 totals 13 residues. With 8 bases removed from V and 3 bases from J, the gap between germline ends came to 14 bases. Germline V gives CDR1 MDHEN, CDR2 SYDVKM.